The 3 T cell receptor beta chains below all came from one sample that was sequenced in a study of blood T cell repertoires in COVID-19. Measured with immunoSEQ multiplex PCR; TCRdb has only the in-frame clones, and not every one. The sample contains about 180,000 clones, roughly four fifths of which appear only once. The sample was peripheral blood. These receptors were taken from a human donor in a cohort sampled during active COVID-19.

This clone occurred many times. The rearrangement links TRBV6-5 to TRBJ2-3; 8 bases are a match to TRBD2. Germline CDR1 MNHEY, CDR2 SVGAGI. The CDR3 has 15 amino acids. V gave up 6 bases and J gave up 0 bases; unmatched junction bases: 5. In nucleotides, the CDR3 is TGTGCCAGCAGAGGACAGCGGGGGAGCACAGATACGCAGTATTTT. Its translation is CASRGQRGSTDTQYF.

CDR3 in amino acids: CASSLFGGGNSPLHF. For the CDR3, the DNA is TGTGCCAGCAGCTTGTTTGGCGGAGGGAATTCACCCCTCCACTTT. The V gene is TRBV5-4, the J gene TRBJ1-6; D gene uncertain. The CDR3 consists of 15 residues. The V end lost 1 base, the J end lost 7 bases, and 12 bases lay between the germline ends. Germline V gives CDR1 SGHNT, CDR2 YYREEE (reference sequence).

The V call is TRBV6-5, the J call TRBJ1-2, with a possible D match to TRBD1 (6 bases). Germline lookup yields CDR1 MNHEY and CDR2 SVGAGI. The CDR3 contains 13 residues. V lost 2 bases, J lost 8 bases, and 12 bases lay in between. The CDR3 spells CASSYGRTEGYTF. The CDR3 DNA reads as TGTGCCAGCAGTTACGGAAGGACAGAGGGCTACACCTTC.